This T cell receptor beta chain stems from a study of cytomegalovirus exposure and HLA in healthy donors. On the study more broadly: Among the 398 genotyped donors, approximately 80% were placed in the Caucasian-associated ancestry cluster.

Study-wide points: A prior analysis recorded that most TCR beta V segments were productive about 87% or about 30% of the time.

The PCR ran on 60 Vbeta and 13 Jbeta primers. TCRdb's copy holds only in-frame clones and misses some; the assay was immunoSEQ multiplex PCR. The sample holds tens of thousands of clones; roughly 66% are singletons and the top ten take 3%. Points on this clone: The antigen remains undetermined.

V was trimmed by 8 bases and J by 2 bases, leaving 18 bases between them. The CDR3 is made up of 15 amino acids. CDR1 SQVTM and CDR2 ANQGSEA come from the germline V gene. Material for sequencing was PBMCs. The source is a woman aged 45-65 years in good health and CMV-seronegative. This chain connects TRBV29-1 to TRBJ2-2, with no clear D. The CDR3 DNA sequence: TGCAGCACTTCGTTCTCCACAGACAACACCGGGGAGCTGTTTTTT. It is translated as CSTSFSTDNTGELFF.